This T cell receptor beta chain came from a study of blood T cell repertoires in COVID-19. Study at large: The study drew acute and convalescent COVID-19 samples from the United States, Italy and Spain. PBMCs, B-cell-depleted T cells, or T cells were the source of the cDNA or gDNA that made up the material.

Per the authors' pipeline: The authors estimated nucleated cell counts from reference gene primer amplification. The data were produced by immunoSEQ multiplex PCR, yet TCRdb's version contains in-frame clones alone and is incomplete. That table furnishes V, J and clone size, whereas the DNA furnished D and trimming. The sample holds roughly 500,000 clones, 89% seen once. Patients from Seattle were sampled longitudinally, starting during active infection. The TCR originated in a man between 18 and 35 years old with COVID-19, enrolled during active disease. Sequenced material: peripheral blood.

CDR3 in DNA: TGTGCCAGCAGCTCCATGACTAGCGGGAGGCTAAATGAGCAGTTCTTC. As protein: CASSSMTSGRLNEQFF. V is TRBV5-4 and J is TRBJ2-1, with TRBD2 matching over 13 bases. There are 16 residues in the CDR3. Losses at the gene ends were 3 bases for V and 7 bases for J; bases not matched to a gene: 7. Germline CDR1 SGHNT, CDR2 YYREEE (reference sequence).